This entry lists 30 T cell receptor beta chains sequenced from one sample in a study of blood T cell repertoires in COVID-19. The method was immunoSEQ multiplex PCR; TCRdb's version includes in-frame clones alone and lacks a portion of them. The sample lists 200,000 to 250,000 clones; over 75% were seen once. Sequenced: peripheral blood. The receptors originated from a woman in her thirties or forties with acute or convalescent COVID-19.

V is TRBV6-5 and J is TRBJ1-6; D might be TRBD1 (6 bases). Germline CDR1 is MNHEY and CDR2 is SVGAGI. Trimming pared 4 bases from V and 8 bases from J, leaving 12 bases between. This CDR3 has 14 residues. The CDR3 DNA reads TGTGCCAGCAGTTTAGGACAGTGGGATTCACCCCTCCACTTT. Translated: CASSLGQWDSPLHF.

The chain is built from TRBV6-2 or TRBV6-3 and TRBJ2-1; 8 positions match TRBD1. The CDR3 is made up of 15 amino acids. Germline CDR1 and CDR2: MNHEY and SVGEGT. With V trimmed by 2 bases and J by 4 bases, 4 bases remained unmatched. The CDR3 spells CASSYVDRVYNEQFF. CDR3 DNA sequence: TGTGCCAGCAGTTACGTGGACAGGGTGTACAATGAGCAGTTCTTC.

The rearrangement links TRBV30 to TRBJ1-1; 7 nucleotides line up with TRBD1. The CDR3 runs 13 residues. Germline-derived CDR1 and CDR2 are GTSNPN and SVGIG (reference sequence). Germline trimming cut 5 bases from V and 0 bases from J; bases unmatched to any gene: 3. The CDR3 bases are TGTGCCTGGGGACAGGAGGTGAACACTGAAGCTTTCTTT. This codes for CAWGQEVNTEAFF.

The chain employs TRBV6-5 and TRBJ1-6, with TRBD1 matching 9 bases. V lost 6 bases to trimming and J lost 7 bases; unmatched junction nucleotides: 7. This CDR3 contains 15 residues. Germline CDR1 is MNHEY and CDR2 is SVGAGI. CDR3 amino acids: CASSTRDRANSPLHF. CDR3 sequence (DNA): TGTGCCAGCAGCACCAGGGACAGGGCAAATTCACCCCTCCACTTT.

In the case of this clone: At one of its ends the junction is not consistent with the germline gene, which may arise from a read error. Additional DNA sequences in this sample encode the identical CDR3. CDR3 nucleotide sequence: TGCGCCAGCAGCCGCGTACCTCTCGGGGGGTACAACTATGGCTACACCTTT. Encoded protein: CASSRVPLGGYNYGYTF. The chain uses TRBV4-1 and TRBJ1-2, with D possibly matching TRBD1 (5 bases). The germline V gene has CDR1 MGHRA and CDR2 YSYEKL. This CDR3 has 17 amino acids.

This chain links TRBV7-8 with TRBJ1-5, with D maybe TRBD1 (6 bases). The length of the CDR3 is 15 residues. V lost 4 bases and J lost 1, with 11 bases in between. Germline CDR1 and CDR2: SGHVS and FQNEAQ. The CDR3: CASSSFRGSNQPQHF. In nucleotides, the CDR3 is TGTGCCAGCAGCTCCTTCAGGGGCAGCAATCAGCCCCAGCATTTT.

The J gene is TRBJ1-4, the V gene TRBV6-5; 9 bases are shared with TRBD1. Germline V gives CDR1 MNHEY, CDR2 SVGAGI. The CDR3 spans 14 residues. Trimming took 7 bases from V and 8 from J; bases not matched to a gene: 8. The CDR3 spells CASKRDRVREKLFF. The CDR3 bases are TGTGCCAGCAAACGGGACAGGGTGAGAGAAAAACTGTTTTTT.

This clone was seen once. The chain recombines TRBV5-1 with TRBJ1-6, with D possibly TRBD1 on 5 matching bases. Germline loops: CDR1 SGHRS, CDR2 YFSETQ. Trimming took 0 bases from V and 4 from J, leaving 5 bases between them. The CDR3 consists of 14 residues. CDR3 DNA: TGCGCCAGCAGCTTGGGACAGTATAATTCACCCCTCCACTTT. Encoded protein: CASSLGQYNSPLHF.

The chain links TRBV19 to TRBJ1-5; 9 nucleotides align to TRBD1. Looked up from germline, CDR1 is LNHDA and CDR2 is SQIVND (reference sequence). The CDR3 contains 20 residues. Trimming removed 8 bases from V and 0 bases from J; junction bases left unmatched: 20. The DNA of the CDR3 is TGTGCCAGTCCTATTAGGGACAGGGCGCAATACTTTTATAGCAATCAGCCCCAGCATTTT. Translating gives CASPIRDRAQYFYSNQPQHF.

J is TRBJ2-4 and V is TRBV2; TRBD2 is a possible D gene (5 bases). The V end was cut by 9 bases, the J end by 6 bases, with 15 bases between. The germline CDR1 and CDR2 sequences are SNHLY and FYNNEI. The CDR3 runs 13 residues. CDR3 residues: CASLLEGLNIQYF. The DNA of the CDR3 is TGTGCCAGTCTCCTTGAGGGTCTAAACATTCAGTACTTC.

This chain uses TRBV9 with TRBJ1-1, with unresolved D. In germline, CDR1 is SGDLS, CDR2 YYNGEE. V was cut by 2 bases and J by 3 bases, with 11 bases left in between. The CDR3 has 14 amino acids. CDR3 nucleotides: TGTGCCAGCAGCGTCGAGCCCCGGGACACTGAAGCTTTCTTT. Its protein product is CASSVEPRDTEAFF. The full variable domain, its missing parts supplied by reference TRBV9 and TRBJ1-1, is DSGVTQTPKHLITATGQRVTLRCSPRSGDLSVYWYQQSLDQGLQFLIQYYNGEERAKGNILERFSAQQFPDLHSELNLSSLELGDSALYFCASSVEPRDTEAFFGQGTRLTVV.

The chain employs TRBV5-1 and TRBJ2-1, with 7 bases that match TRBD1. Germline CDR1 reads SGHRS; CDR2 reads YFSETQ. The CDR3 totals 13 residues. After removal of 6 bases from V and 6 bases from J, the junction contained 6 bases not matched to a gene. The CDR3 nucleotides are TGCGCCAGCACGACAGGGATGGGCAATGAGCAGTTCTTC. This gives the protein CASTTGMGNEQFF. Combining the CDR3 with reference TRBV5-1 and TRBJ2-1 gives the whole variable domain KAGVTQTPRYLIKTRGQQVTLSCSPISGHRSVSWYQQTPGQGLQFLFEYFSETQRNKGNFPGRFSGRQFSNSRSEMNVSTLELGDSALYLCASTTGMGNEQFFGPGTRLTVL.

The CDR3 coding sequence is TGTGCCATCAGTGGCGGCCCCTGGTTGGGCACTGAAGCTTTCTTT. This translates into CAISGGPWLGTEAFF. This sequence joins TRBV10-3 and TRBJ1-1, with D uncertain. The CDR3 sequence is 15 residues long. Germline values: CDR1 ENHRY, CDR2 SYGVKD. The V and J ends lost 4 bases and 4 bases respectively, with 16 bases between them.

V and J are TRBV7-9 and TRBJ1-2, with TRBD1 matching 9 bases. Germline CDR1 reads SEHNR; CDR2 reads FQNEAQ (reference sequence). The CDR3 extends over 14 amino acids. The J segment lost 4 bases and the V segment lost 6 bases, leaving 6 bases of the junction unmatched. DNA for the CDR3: TGTGCCAGCAGTTCCCGGGACAGGGCCTATGGCTACACCTTC. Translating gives CASSSRDRAYGYTF.

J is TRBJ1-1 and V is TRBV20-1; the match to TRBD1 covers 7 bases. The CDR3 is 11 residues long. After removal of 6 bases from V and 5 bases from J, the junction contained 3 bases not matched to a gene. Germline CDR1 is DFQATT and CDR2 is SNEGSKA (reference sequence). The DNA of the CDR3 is TGCAGTGCCCAGGGGGGAACTGAAGCTTTCTTT. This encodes CSAQGGTEAFF.

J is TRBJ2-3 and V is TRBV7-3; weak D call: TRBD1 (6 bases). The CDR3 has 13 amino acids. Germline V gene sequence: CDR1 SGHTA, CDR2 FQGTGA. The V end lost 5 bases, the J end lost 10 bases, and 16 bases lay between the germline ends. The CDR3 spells CASSVRGSEAQYF. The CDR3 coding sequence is TGTGCCAGCAGCGTTAGGGGGTCCGAGGCGCAGTATTTT.

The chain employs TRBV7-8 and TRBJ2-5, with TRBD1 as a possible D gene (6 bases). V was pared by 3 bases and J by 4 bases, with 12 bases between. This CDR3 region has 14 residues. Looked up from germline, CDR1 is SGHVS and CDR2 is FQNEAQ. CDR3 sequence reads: CASSLRVQGETQYF. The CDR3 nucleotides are TGTGCCAGCAGCTTGAGGGTACAGGGAGAGACCCAGTACTTC.

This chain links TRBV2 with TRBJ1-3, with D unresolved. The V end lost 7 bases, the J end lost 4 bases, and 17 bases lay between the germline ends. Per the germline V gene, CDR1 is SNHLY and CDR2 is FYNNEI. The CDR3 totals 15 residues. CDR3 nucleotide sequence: TGTGCCAGCACAGCGCCCAACTCTCTGGGAAACACCATATATTTT. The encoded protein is CASTAPNSLGNTIYF.

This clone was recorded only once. The CDR3: CASSLQGAGNSPLHF. The CDR3 nucleotides read TGTGCCAGCAGCTTGCAGGGGGCGGGTAATTCACCCCTCCACTTT. The rearrangement uses TRBV5-6 and TRBJ1-6; 8 nucleotides match TRBD1. This CDR3 is 15 amino acids long. Germline values: CDR1 SGHDT, CDR2 YYEEEE. The junction had 3 bases not matched to a gene; V was cut back by 1 base and J by 6 bases. The full variable domain, its missing parts supplied by reference TRBV5-6 and TRBJ1-6, is DAGVTQSPTHLIKTRGQQVTLRCSPKSGHDTVSWYQQALGQGPQFIFQYYEEEERQRGNFPDRFSGHQFPNYSSELNVNALLLGDSALYLCASSLQGAGNSPLHFGNGTRLTVT.

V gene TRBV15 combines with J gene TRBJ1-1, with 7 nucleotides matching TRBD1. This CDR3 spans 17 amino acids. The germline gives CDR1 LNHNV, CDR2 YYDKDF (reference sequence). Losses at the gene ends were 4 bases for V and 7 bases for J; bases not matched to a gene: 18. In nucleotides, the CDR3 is TGTGCCACCAGCAAACCCCTTAGATGGAGGGGGCATGATGAAGCTTTCTTT. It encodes CATSKPLRWRGHDEAFF.

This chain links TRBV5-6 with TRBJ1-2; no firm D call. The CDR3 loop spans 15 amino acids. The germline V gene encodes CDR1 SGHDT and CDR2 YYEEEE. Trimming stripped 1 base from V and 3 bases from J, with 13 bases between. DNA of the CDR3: TGTGCCAGCAGCTTGAGCGGCAGATTTGACTATGGCTACACCTTC. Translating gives CASSLSGRFDYGYTF.

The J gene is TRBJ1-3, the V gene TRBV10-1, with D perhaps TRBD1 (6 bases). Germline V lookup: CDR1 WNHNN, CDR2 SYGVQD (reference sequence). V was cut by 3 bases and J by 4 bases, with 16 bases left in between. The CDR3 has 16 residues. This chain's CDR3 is CASSDLTGGPGNTIYF. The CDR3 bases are TGCGCCAGCAGTGACCTGACCGGGGGGCCAGGAAACACCATATATTTT.

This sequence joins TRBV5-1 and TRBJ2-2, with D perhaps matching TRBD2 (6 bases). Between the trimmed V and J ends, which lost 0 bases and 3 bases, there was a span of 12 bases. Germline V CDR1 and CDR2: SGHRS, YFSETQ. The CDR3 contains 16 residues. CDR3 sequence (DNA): TGCGCCAGCAGCTTGGAGGTCGGGGGAGACACCGGGGAGCTGTTTTTT. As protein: CASSLEVGGDTGELFF.

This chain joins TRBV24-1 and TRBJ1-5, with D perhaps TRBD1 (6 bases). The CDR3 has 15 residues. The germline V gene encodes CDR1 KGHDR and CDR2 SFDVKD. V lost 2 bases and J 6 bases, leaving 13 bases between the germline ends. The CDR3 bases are TGTGCCACCAGTGATTCGTACAGGGAGGGTCAGCCCCAGCATTTT. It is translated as CATSDSYREGQPQHF.

The CDR3: CASSQEPAGPSGNTIYF. DNA of the CDR3: TGCGCCAGCAGCCAAGAGCCGGCAGGGCCCTCTGGAAACACCATATATTTT. The genes are TRBV4-1 and TRBJ1-3, with a weak D call TRBD1 (5 bases). The CDR3 spans 17 residues. Trimming removed 0 bases at V and 0 bases at J, with 12 bases between. The germline V gene has CDR1 MGHRA and CDR2 YSYEKL.

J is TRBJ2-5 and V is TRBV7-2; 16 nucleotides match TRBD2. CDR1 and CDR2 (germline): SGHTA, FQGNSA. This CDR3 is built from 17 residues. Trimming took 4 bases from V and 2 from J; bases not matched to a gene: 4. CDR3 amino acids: CASSSTGLAGGQETQYF. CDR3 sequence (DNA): TGTGCCAGCAGCTCAACGGGACTAGCGGGGGGGCAAGAGACCCAGTACTTC.

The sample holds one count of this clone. The CDR3 nucleotides are TGTGCCAGTAGGGACAGGGAGAGGGATGGCTACACCTTC. Its protein is CASRDRERDGYTF. This chain joins TRBV19 and TRBJ1-2; the match to TRBD1 covers 8 bases. This CDR3 has 13 amino acids. The germline gives CDR1 LNHDA, CDR2 SQIVND (reference sequence). With 6 bases clipped from V and 6 bases from J, the junction kept 6 bases outside the gene matches.

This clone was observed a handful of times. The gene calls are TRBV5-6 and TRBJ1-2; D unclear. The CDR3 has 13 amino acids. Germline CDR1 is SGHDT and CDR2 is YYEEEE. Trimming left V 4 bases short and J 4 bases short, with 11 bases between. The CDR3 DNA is TGTGCCAGCAGCCAGGACTTCGGCTATGGCTACACCTTC. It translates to CASSQDFGYGYTF. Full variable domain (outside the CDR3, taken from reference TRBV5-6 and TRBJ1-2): DAGVTQSPTHLIKTRGQQVTLRCSPKSGHDTVSWYQQALGQGPQFIFQYYEEEERQRGNFPDRFSGHQFPNYSSELNVNALLLGDSALYLCASSQDFGYGYTFGSGTRLTVV.

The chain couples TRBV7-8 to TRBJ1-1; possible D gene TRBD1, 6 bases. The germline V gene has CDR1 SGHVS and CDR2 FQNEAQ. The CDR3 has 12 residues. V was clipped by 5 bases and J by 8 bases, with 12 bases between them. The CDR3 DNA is TGTGCCAGCAGCCTCGGGACACCAGAAGCTTTCTTT. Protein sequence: CASSLGTPEAFF.

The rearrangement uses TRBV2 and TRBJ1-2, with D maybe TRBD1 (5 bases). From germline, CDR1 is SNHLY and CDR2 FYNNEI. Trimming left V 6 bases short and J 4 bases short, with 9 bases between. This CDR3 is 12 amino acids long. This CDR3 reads CASRHRFYGYTF. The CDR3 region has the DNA TGTGCCAGCAGGCACAGGTTCTATGGCTACACCTTC.